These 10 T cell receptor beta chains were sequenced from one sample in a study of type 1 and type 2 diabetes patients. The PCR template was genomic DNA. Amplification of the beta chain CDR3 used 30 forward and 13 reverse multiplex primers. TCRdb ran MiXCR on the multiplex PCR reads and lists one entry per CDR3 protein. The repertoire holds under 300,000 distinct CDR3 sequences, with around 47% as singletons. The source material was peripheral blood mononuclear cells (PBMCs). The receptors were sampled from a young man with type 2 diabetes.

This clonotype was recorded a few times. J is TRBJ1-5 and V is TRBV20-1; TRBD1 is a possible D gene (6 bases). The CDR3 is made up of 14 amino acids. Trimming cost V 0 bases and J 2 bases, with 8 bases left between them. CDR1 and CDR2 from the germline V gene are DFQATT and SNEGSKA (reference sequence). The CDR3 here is CSARDRGGNQPQHF. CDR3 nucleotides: TGCAGTGCTAGAGACAGGGGTGGCAATCAGCCCCAGCATTTT.

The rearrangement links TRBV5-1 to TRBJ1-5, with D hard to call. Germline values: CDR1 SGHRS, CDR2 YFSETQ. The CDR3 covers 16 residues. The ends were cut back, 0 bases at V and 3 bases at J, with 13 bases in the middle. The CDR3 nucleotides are TGCGCCAGCAGCTTGGGAGTTCTGGGGAACAATCAGCCCCAGCATTTT. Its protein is CASSLGVLGNNQPQHF.

The CDR3 loop reads CASSSVGLSLNGYTF. The CDR3 nucleotides are TGCGCCAGCAGCTCGGTTGGTCTGTCGTTGAATGGCTACACCTTC. The rearrangement joins TRBV4-1 to TRBJ1-2; unclear D gene. The CDR3 loop spans 15 amino acids. Germline V lookup: CDR1 MGHRA, CDR2 YSYEKL. The germline V and J ends were trimmed by 5 bases and 6 bases, with 19 bases remaining between them.

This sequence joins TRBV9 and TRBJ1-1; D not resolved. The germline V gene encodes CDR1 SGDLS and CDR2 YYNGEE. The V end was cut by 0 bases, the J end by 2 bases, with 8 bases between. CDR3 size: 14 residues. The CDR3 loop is CASSVAGSNTEAFF. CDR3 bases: TGTGCCAGCAGCGTAGCCGGGAGCAACACTGAAGCTTTCTTT.

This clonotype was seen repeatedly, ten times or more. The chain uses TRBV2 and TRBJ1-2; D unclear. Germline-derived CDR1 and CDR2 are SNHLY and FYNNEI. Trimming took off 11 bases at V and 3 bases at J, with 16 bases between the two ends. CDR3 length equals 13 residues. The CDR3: CALRPGSDYGYTF. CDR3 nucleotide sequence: TGTGCCCTACGACCAGGCTCGGACTATGGCTACACCTTC.

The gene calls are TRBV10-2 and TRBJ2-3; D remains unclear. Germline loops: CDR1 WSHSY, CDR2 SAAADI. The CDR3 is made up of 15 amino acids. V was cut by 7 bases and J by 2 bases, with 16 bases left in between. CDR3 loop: CASTAPERLTDTQYF. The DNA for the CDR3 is TGCGCCAGCACGGCGCCAGAGAGACTCACAGATACGCAGTATTTT.

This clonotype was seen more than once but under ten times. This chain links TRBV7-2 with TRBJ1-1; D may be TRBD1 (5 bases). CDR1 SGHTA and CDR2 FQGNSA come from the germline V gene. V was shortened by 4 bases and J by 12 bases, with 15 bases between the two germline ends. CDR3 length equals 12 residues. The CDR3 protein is CASSSSPEGTFF. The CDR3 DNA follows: TGTGCCAGCAGCTCAAGCCCCGAGGGGACTTTCTTT.

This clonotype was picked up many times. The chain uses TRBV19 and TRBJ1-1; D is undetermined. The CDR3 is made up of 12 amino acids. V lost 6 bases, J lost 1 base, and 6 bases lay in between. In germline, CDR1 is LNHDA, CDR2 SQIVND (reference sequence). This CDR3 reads CASSGRNTEAFF. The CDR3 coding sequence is TGTGCCAGTAGCGGTAGGAACACTGAAGCTTTCTTT.

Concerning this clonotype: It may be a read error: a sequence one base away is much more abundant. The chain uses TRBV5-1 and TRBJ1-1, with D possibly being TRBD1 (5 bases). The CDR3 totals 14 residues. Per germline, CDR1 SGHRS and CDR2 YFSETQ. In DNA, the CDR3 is TGTGCCGGCAGCTTAGAGACAGCGAACACTGAAGCTTTCTTT. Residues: CAGSLETANTEAFF.

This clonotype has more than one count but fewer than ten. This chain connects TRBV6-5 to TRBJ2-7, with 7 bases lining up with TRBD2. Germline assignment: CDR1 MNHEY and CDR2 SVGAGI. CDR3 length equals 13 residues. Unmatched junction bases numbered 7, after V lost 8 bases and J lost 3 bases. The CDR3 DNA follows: TGTGCCAGCGGGTTTGGGGGGGGCTACGAGCAGTACTTC. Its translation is CASGFGGGYEQYF.